The clone carrying this TCR beta chain appeared once. The authors incorporated unique molecular identifiers into the TCR beta cDNA libraries. MiXCR was run by TCRdb on the PCR reads, yielding one entry per CDR3 protein. The sample yields 750,000 to 950,000 distinct CDR3 sequences, roughly 50% seen once. The sample belongs to a study of post-analysis software for immune sequencing data. Material: blood. The TCR comes from a girl aged 5 to 17 with multiple sclerosis.

Here the CDR3 reads CASRAREGKKETQYF. The CDR3 coding sequence is TGTGCCAGCAGGGCCAGGGAGGGGAAGAAAGAGACCCAGTACTTC. The chain is built from TRBV6-6 and TRBJ2-5; TRBD2 agrees at 7 bases. Looked up from germline, CDR1 is MNHNY and CDR2 is SVGAGI (reference sequence). The V and J ends lost 6 bases and 3 bases, in that order; junction bases with no gene match: 10. The CDR3 extends over 15 amino acids.